This passage covers 26 T cell receptor beta chains from one sample sequenced in a study of blood T cell repertoires in COVID-19. Clones were sequenced by immunoSEQ multiplex PCR, and TCRdb holds only the in-frame ones, with some missing. This table has about 180,000 clones, over 75% appearing once. The sequenced material came from peripheral blood. The receptor source for this set is a man aged 60 to 69 with acute or convalescent COVID-19.

The V call is TRBV27, the J call TRBJ2-7, with a tentative D call TRBD1 (6 bases). The CDR3 contains 15 residues. Germline CDR1 MNHEY, CDR2 SMNVEV (reference sequence). Trimming removed 3 bases from V and 2 bases from J, with 14 bases in between. The chain's CDR3 is CASSLAGANTYEQYF. The CDR3 DNA is TGTGCCAGCAGTTTGGCAGGGGCTAATACCTACGAGCAGTACTTC.

This chain connects TRBV7-2 to TRBJ2-5; 9 bases line up with TRBD1. The trim removed 4 bases at V and 1 base at J, leaving 16 bases unmatched. Germline CDR1 SGHTA, CDR2 FQGNSA. The CDR3 is 19 residues long. The CDR3 is CASSSSRDRDQWGQETQYF. The DNA of the CDR3 is TGTGCCAGCAGCTCCAGCCGGGACAGGGATCAATGGGGCCAAGAGACCCAGTACTTC.

CDR3 sequence: CASSVTSGIDNEQFF. The CDR3 nucleotides read TGTGCCAGCAGCGTGACTAGCGGGATCGACAATGAGCAGTTCTTC. The V gene is TRBV5-6, the J gene TRBJ2-1, with 11 bases aligning to TRBD2. Germline lookup yields CDR1 SGHDT and CDR2 YYEEEE. The length of the CDR3 is 15 residues. V shed 4 bases, J shed 5 bases, and the junction held 5 bases outside the gene matches.

This clone was observed once. The CDR3 spells CASSQNRGLETQYF. The CDR3 DNA sequence: TGTGCCAGCAGCCAAAATCGAGGTTTGGAGACCCAGTACTTC. J is TRBJ2-5 and V is TRBV4-2; D gene uncertain. Looked up from germline, CDR1 is LGHNA and CDR2 is YNFKEQ. V gave up 2 bases and J gave up 5 bases, with 12 bases separating them. The CDR3 consists of 14 residues.

This clone was found once. The chain couples TRBV23-1 to TRBJ2-7; the match to TRBD1 covers 9 bases. TRBV23-1 belongs to the ORF category, with a function that is uncertain. The CDR3 contains 13 residues. V shed 6 bases and J 5 bases; nucleotides not matched to a gene: 5. CDR3 sequence (DNA): TGCGCCAGCAGCCAGGGACAGGGCCACGAGCAGTACTTC. This codes for CASSQGQGHEQYF.

CDR3 in amino acids: CASSPTAYGYTF. The CDR3 region has the DNA TGTGCCAGCAGTCCCACAGCCTATGGCTACACCTTC. This chain connects TRBV6-5 to TRBJ1-2; D is unclear. V lost 5 bases, J lost 4 bases, and 8 bases lay in between. This CDR3 comprises 12 residues. From germline, CDR1 is MNHEY and CDR2 SVGAGI.

The count of this clone is one. The rearrangement joins TRBV9 to TRBJ2-2; 7 positions match TRBD1. This CDR3 is built from 17 residues. From germline, CDR1 is SGDLS and CDR2 YYNGEE. Losses at the gene ends were 3 bases for V and 0 bases for J; bases not matched to a gene: 8. CDR3 region: CASSEGRQGPNTGELFF. DNA of the CDR3: TGTGCCAGCAGCGAAGGTAGACAGGGACCGAACACCGGGGAGCTGTTTTTT.

This clone was seen just once. The V gene is TRBV28, the J gene TRBJ1-5; 7 bases agree with TRBD1. This CDR3 is 13 amino acids long. J lost 3 bases, V lost 7 bases, and 3 bases had no gene match. Germline V gene data show CDR1 as MDHEN and CDR2 as SYDVKM. The CDR3 reads CASKGQFNQPQHF. In nucleotides, the CDR3 is TGTGCCAGCAAGGGACAGTTCAATCAGCCCCAGCATTTT.

V gene TRBV2 combines with J gene TRBJ2-7, with no clear D. The V gene lost 3 bases and the J gene lost 3 bases, with 9 bases spanning the gap. The CDR3 totals 13 residues. CDR1 SNHLY and CDR2 FYNNEI come from the germline V gene. The CDR3 here is CASSDQVRYEQYF. CDR3 nucleotides: TGTGCCAGCAGTGACCAGGTCCGCTACGAGCAGTACTTC.

The chain is built from TRBV2 and TRBJ2-5; 11 positions match TRBD1. Germline values: CDR1 SNHLY, CDR2 FYNNEI. The CDR3 contains 14 residues. V lost 6 bases and J lost 4; bases outside the gene matches: 4. The CDR3, as DNA: TGTGCCAGCAGAGGGACAGGGGGAGGAGAGACCCAGTACTTC. Its translation: CASRGTGGGETQYF.

The genes are TRBV5-8 and TRBJ2-7; 14 bases align to TRBD2. The CDR3 has 15 residues. Trimming at V came to 0 bases and at J to 6 bases, leaving 2 bases not matched to a gene. CDR1 and CDR2 (germline): SGHTS, YDEGEE. This CDR3 reads CASSLGGLAGVEQYF. CDR3 DNA: TGTGCCAGCAGCTTGGGGGGACTAGCGGGAGTCGAGCAGTACTTC.

This rearrangement joins TRBV19 to TRBJ1-1, with TRBD1 matching over 8 bases. CDR3 size: 16 residues. V lost 2 bases, J lost 5 bases, and 10 bases stayed unmatched. Looked up from germline, CDR1 is LNHDA and CDR2 is SQIVND (reference sequence). The CDR3 here is CASSIRPPGGRTEAFF. The CDR3 DNA follows: TGTGCCAGTAGTATAAGGCCTCCAGGGGGCAGGACTGAAGCTTTCTTT.

The chain combines TRBV10-3 with TRBJ2-7; 7 bases are shared with TRBD2. The CDR3 totals 12 residues. The junction had 7 bases not matched to a gene; V was cut back by 7 bases and J by 7 bases. Per the germline V gene, CDR1 is ENHRY and CDR2 is SYGVKD. CDR3 sequence (DNA): TGTGCCATCAAGGCGGGAGAGAGGGAGCAGTACTTC. Its protein is CAIKAGEREQYF.

This chain connects TRBV5-1 to TRBJ2-5; TRBD2 agrees at 10 bases. The germline V gene encodes CDR1 SGHRS and CDR2 YFSETQ. V lost 1 base, J lost 5 bases, and 20 bases stayed unmatched. This CDR3 spans 20 amino acids. The CDR3: CASSLYEETILAGVKETQYF. The CDR3 region has the DNA TGCGCCAGCAGCTTGTATGAGGAGACCATCCTAGCGGGAGTTAAGGAGACCCAGTACTTC. Filled out from reference TRBV5-1 and TRBJ2-5, the complete variable domain reads KAGVTQTPRYLIKTRGQQVTLSCSPISGHRSVSWYQQTPGQGLQFLFEYFSETQRNKGNFPGRFSGRQFSNSRSEMNVSTLELGDSALYLCASSLYEETILAGVKETQYFGPGTRLLVL.

This chain connects TRBV4-1 to TRBJ1-5; TRBD1 is a possible D gene (5 bases). V was clipped by 0 bases and J by 11 bases, with 17 bases between them. Germline-derived CDR1 and CDR2 are MGHRA and YSYEKL. This CDR3 is built from 15 residues. The CDR3 loop reads CASSQDQGLSRAQHF. CDR3 DNA: TGCGCCAGCAGCCAAGATCAGGGCCTGAGTCGGGCCCAGCATTTT.

The chain links TRBV11-2 to TRBJ2-7; D not certain. There are 12 residues in the CDR3. Trimming stripped 1 base from V and 6 bases from J, with 7 bases between. Per germline, CDR1 SGHAT and CDR2 FQNNGV. CDR3 residues: CASSLVAVEQYF. Here the CDR3 DNA reads TGTGCCAGCAGCTTAGTAGCTGTCGAGCAGTACTTC.

The V and J genes are TRBV6-5 and TRBJ2-1; 8 bases are shared with TRBD1. Germline V CDR1 and CDR2: MNHEY, SVGAGI. The CDR3 is 13 amino acids. Trimming took 6 bases from V and 8 from J; bases not matched to a gene: 6. The CDR3: CASRKDRVHEQFF. CDR3 bases: TGTGCCAGCAGAAAGGACAGGGTTCATGAGCAGTTCTTC.

The J gene is TRBJ2-7, the V gene TRBV6-2 or TRBV6-3; D is perhaps TRBD1 (5 bases). Trimming left V 4 bases short and J 4 bases short, with 11 bases between. The germline CDR1 and CDR2 sequences are MNHEY and SVGEGT. This CDR3 contains 13 residues. As DNA, the CDR3 is TGTGCCAGCAGTTCCCTCGACAGATACGAGCAGTACTTC. The encoded protein is CASSSLDRYEQYF.

V and J are TRBV19 and TRBJ2-1, with 12 bases fitting TRBD2. The CDR3 is 16 amino acids. With V trimmed by 5 bases and J by 6 bases, 8 bases remained unmatched. The germline CDR1 and CDR2 sequences are LNHDA and SQIVND (reference sequence). CDR3 protein: CASSPYASGRANEQFF. The CDR3 DNA follows: TGTGCCAGTAGTCCCTACGCTAGCGGGAGGGCCAATGAGCAGTTCTTC.

The chain couples TRBV18 to TRBJ2-3; 10 positions match TRBD2. The CDR3 covers 17 residues. V lost 8 bases to trimming and J lost 4 bases; unmatched junction nucleotides: 15. Germline V CDR1 and CDR2: KGHSH, LQKENI. CDR3 coding DNA: TGTGCCAGCGCATGGGCTAGCGGGGGCCAGGGGTCAGATACGCAGTATTTT. This gives the protein CASAWASGGQGSDTQYF.

The chain has TRBV11-3 and TRBJ2-1; 10 nucleotides match TRBD2. With V trimmed by 0 bases and J by 0 bases, 5 bases remained unmatched. The CDR3 sequence is 18 residues long. In germline, CDR1 is SGHNT, CDR2 YENEEA. CDR3 nucleotides: TGTGCCAGCAGCTTAGATGGGTCTAGCGGGAGCTCCTACAATGAGCAGTTCTTC. Amino acid sequence: CASSLDGSSGSSYNEQFF. The variable domain in full, with the rest retrieved from reference TRBV11-3 and TRBJ2-1, is EAGVVQSPRYKIIEKKQPVAFWCNPISGHNTLYWYLQNLGQGPELLIRYENEEAVDDSQLPKDRFSAERLKGVDSTLKIQPAELGDSAVYLCASSLDGSSGSSYNEQFFGPGTRLTVL.

V is TRBV6-2 or TRBV6-3 and J is TRBJ2-1, with D perhaps matching TRBD2 (6 bases). Germline CDR1 MNHEY, CDR2 SVGEGT. This CDR3 is 11 amino acids long. The germline V and J ends were trimmed by 6 bases and 12 bases, with 12 bases remaining between them. The CDR3 nucleotides are TGTGCCAGCAGCCCAGCGGGTTGGCAGTTCTTC. Its translation is CASSPAGWQFF.

This chain connects TRBV28 to TRBJ1-2; D possibly corresponds to TRBD1 (6 bases). This CDR3 has 15 amino acids. Germline CDR1 and CDR2: MDHEN and SYDVKM. Deletions cut 4 bases from V and 4 bases from J, with 16 bases between. The CDR3 coding sequence is TGTGCCAGCAGTTCCCAGGGGATGTACGGCTATGGCTACACCTTC. Translation: CASSSQGMYGYGYTF.

This chain joins TRBV5-1 and TRBJ2-3; 11 bases match TRBD2. Trimming took 6 bases from V and 5 from J; bases not matched to a gene: 5. The CDR3 spans 14 residues. Per the germline V gene, CDR1 is SGHRS and CDR2 is YFSETQ. CDR3 sequence: CASIAGGPGDTQYF. The CDR3 nucleotides are TGCGCCAGCATAGCGGGAGGGCCAGGAGATACGCAGTATTTT. The complete variable domain, with remaining parts taken from reference TRBV5-1 and TRBJ2-3, reads KAGVTQTPRYLIKTRGQQVTLSCSPISGHRSVSWYQQTPGQGLQFLFEYFSETQRNKGNFPGRFSGRQFSNSRSEMNVSTLELGDSALYLCASIAGGPGDTQYFGPGTRLTVL.

The rearrangement joins TRBV28 to TRBJ1-1, with D possibly matching TRBD1 (6 bases). The CDR3 consists of 13 residues. V was shortened by 6 bases and J by 3 bases, with 11 bases between the two germline ends. Germline-derived CDR1 and CDR2 are MDHEN and SYDVKM. The CDR3 region is CASSGRGHTEAFF. The CDR3 bases are TGTGCCAGCAGCGGCAGGGGCCACACTGAAGCTTTCTTT.

The chain recombines TRBV24-1 with TRBJ2-7; 12 bases match TRBD2. This CDR3 has 16 amino acids. From germline, CDR1 is KGHDR and CDR2 SFDVKD. The trim removed 4 bases at V and 3 bases at J, leaving 6 bases unmatched. CDR3 sequence reads: CATSERGTSGFYEQYF. CDR3 coding DNA: TGTGCCACCAGTGAGAGGGGGACTAGCGGGTTCTACGAGCAGTACTTC.